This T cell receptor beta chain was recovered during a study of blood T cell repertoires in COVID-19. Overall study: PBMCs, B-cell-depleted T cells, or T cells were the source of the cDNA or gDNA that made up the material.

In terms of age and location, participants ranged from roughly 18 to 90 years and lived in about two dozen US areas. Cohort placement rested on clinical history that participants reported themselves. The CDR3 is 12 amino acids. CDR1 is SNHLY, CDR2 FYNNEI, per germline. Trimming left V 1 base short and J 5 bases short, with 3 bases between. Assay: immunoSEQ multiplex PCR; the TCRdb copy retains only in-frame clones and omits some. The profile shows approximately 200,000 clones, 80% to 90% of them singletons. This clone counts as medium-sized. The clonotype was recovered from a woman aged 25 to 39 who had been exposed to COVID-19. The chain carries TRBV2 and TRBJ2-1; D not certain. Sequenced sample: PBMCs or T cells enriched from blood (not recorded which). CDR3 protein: CASSEVNNEQFF. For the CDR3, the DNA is TGTGCCAGCAGTGAAGTAAACAATGAGCAGTTCTTC.